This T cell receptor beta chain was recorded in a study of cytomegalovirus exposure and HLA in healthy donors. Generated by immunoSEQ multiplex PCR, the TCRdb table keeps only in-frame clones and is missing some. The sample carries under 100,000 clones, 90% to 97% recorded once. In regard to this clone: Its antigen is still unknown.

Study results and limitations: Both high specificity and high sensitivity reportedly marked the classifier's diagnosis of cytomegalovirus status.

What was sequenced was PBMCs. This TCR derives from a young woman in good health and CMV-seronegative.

CDR3 DNA: TGTGCAAGTCGCTTTGCGGTTTTGTTACAAGAGACCCAGTACTTC. Encoded protein: CASRFAVLLQETQYF. V is TRBV12-2 and J is TRBJ2-5; TRBD2, the table's D call, was not compared with the DNA. TRBV12-2 is termed a pseudogene. This CDR3 contains 15 residues.